The 21 T cell receptor beta chains reported below all come from one sample, sequenced in a study of molecular identifiers for immune sequencing clone quantification. Via MiXCR, TCRdb re-called the PCR reads, giving one row per CDR3 protein. The sample shows some 650,000 distinct CDR3 sequences, around 20% of them seen only once. The sample taken for sequencing was naive CD8+ T cells from blood, with Jurkat cell RNA spiked in. Subset meaning: FACS-sorted CD8+CD4-CCR7+CD45RA+ naive T cells. These receptors originate from a human donor in good health. Some libraries in this study had Jurkat cell RNA spiked in.

The chain is built from TRBV9 and TRBJ2-1, with D perhaps TRBD1 (5 bases). V shed 4 bases and J shed 3 bases, with 14 bases lying between them. There are 15 residues in the CDR3. Germline CDR1 is SGDLS and CDR2 is YYNGEE. This chain's CDR3 is CASSPRVGFYNEQFF. In DNA form, the CDR3 reads TGTGCCAGCAGCCCCAGGGTCGGGTTCTACAATGAGCAGTTCTTC.

To note about this clonotype: Lacking the conserved final phenylalanine or tryptophan, this CDR3 likely reflects a read error. V usage is TRBV27 and J usage is TRBJ2-7; D possibly corresponds to TRBD2 (6 bases). In germline, CDR1 is MNHEY, CDR2 SMNVEV (reference sequence). Trimming cost V 5 bases and J 3 bases, with 11 bases left between them. The CDR3 loop spans 13 amino acids. The CDR3: CASSPRGFYEQYL. The CDR3 bases are TGTGCCAGCAGTCCTCGGGGGTTCTACGAGCAGTACCTC.

Many counts were recorded for this clonotype. The chain is built from TRBV4-1 and TRBJ2-1, with 7 bases fitting TRBD2. Germline values: CDR1 MGHRA, CDR2 YSYEKL. CDR3 length: 15 amino acids. Losses at the gene ends were 5 bases for V and 6 bases for J; bases not matched to a gene: 10. In nucleotides, the CDR3 is TGCGCCAGCAGCGAAGGAGCGGGATGGGGCAATGAGCAGTTCTTC. It yields the protein CASSEGAGWGNEQFF.

This clonotype was seen at least ten times. The CDR3 DNA reads as TGTGCCAGCAGTGCCGGACAGGGCCCCAATCAGCCCCAGCATTTT. Residues: CASSAGQGPNQPQHF. V and J are TRBV12-3 or TRBV12-4 and TRBJ1-5, with 8 bases matching TRBD1. The length of the CDR3 is 15 residues. Germline trimming cut 5 bases from V and 3 bases from J; bases unmatched to any gene: 6.

As to this clonotype: One junction end does not reproduce the germline sequence, and a read error may be involved. The rearrangement links TRBV7-9 to TRBJ2-3; 10 bases line up with TRBD1. CDR1 is SEHNR, CDR2 FQNEAQ, per germline (reference sequence). CDR3 length: 17 residues. CDR3 region: CAGSPQPGQGFADTQYF. CDR3 in DNA: TGTGCCGGCAGCCCACAGCCGGGACAGGGGTTCGCAGATACGCAGTATTTT.

A remark on this clonotype: Just one base apart from a much larger clone, this may be a read error. The V and J genes are TRBV28 and TRBJ1-2; TRBD1 is a possible D gene (5 bases). Germline CDR1 is MDHEN and CDR2 is SYDVKM. CDR3 length: 15 amino acids. CDR3 sequence reads: CASSSGQTGYYGHTF. The CDR3 nucleotides are TGTGCCAGCAGTTCAGGACAAACCGGATACTATGGCCACACCTTC.

There are a few counts of this clonotype. J is TRBJ2-5 and V is TRBV9; 12 bases are shared with TRBD2. The CDR3 sequence is 16 residues long. Trimming took 3 bases from V and 10 from J; bases not matched to a gene: 13. Germline V gene data show CDR1 as SGDLS and CDR2 as YYNGEE. In nucleotides, the CDR3 is TGTGCCAGCAGCGCCCGACTAGCGGGGGCCCAGGAGGTCCAGTACTTC. Translated: CASSARLAGAQEVQYF.

This chain joins TRBV6-2 or TRBV6-3 and TRBJ2-1; D is perhaps TRBD1 (5 bases). The CDR3 length is 13 residues. V gave up 6 bases and J gave up 10 bases, with 16 bases separating them. In germline, CDR1 is MNHEY, CDR2 SVGEGT. CDR3 nucleotide sequence: TGTGCCAGCAGCCTATACAGGCCCTCGGAGCAGTTCTTC. Translation gives CASSLYRPSEQFF.

At least ten counts were recorded for this clonotype. The V call is TRBV6-5, the J call TRBJ1-1; weak D call: TRBD1 (5 bases). Germline V gene data show CDR1 as MNHEY and CDR2 as SVGAGI. There are 13 residues in the CDR3. Deletions cut 7 bases from V and 5 bases from J, with 14 bases between. Here the CDR3 reads CASTQAGWTEAFF. CDR3 DNA sequence: TGTGCCAGCACCCAAGCAGGGTGGACTGAAGCTTTCTTT.

This clonotype was seen repeatedly, ten times or more. This CDR3 is CASSGGLTDTQYF. DNA for the CDR3: TGTGCCAGCAGCGGAGGTTTAACAGATACGCAGTATTTT. The chain links TRBV12-3 or TRBV12-4 to TRBJ2-3, with D tentatively TRBD2 (5 bases). The CDR3 totals 13 residues. V was trimmed by 6 bases and J by 3 bases, leaving 10 bases between them.

This clonotype was observed at least ten times. V usage is TRBV20-1 and J usage is TRBJ2-7; D is uncertain. The CDR3 extends over 13 amino acids. The V gene lost 2 bases and the J gene lost 0 bases, with 8 bases spanning the gap. Germline CDR1 and CDR2: DFQATT and SNEGSKA (reference sequence). CDR3 in DNA: TGCAGTGCTAGACCCAGAGCCTCCTACGAGCAGTACTTC. This translates into CSARPRASYEQYF.

The chain links TRBV28 to TRBJ2-7, with D tentatively TRBD1 or TRBD2 (7 bases each). Germline CDR1 reads MDHEN; CDR2 reads SYDVKM. There are 16 residues in the CDR3. Trimming left V 5 bases short and J 7 bases short, with 24 bases between. The CDR3 sequence is CASSTNGGTASVEQYF. DNA for the CDR3: TGTGCCAGCAGTACTAACGGGGGGACAGCTTCGGTTGAGCAGTACTTC.

This clonotype was counted many times. The genes are TRBV4-3 and TRBJ2-7; D is unresolved. V gave up 1 base and J gave up 6 bases, with 10 bases separating them. The length of the CDR3 is 13 residues. Germline CDR1 and CDR2: LGHNA and YSLEER. Here the CDR3 reads CASSQVRAAEQYF. CDR3 DNA sequence: TGCGCCAGCAGCCAAGTAAGGGCGGCCGAGCAGTACTTC.

This clonotype was seen more than once but under ten times. Its ends do not fully match the called genes, so a read error is possible. The J gene is TRBJ1-5, the V gene TRBV30, with D uncertain. This CDR3 is built from 14 residues. From germline, CDR1 is GTSNPN and CDR2 SVGIG (reference sequence). DNA for the CDR3: TGTGCCTGGAGTGTACAAAGGGATCTTCAGTCCCAGCATTTT. Its protein product is CAWSVQRDLQSQHF.

Concerning this clonotype: With a much larger clone just one base away, this may be a read error. For the CDR3, the DNA is TGCGCCAGCAGCGCTGGACCGCTATACGAGCGGTACTTC. Translation gives CASSAGPLYERYF. The chain couples TRBV5-1 to TRBJ2-7; D ambiguous. The CDR3 sequence is 13 residues long. Looked up from germline, CDR1 is SGHRS and CDR2 is YFSETQ. The full variable domain, completed using reference TRBV5-1 and TRBJ2-7, is KAGVTQTPRYLIKTRGQQVTLSCSPISGHRSVSWYQQTPGQGLQFLFEYFSETQRNKGNFPGRFSGRQFSNSRSEMNVSTLELGDSALYLCASSAGPLYERYFGPGTRLTVT.

On this clonotype itself: The junction departs from the called germline gene at one end, perhaps through a read error. The genes are TRBV4-3 and TRBJ1-1, with a tentative D call TRBD1 (6 bases). The CDR3 totals 14 residues. Germline loops: CDR1 LGHNA, CDR2 YSLEER. CDR3 nucleotides: TGCGCCAGCAGCCAAGACAGGGGCAACACTGAAGCTTCCTTT. This gives the protein CASSQDRGNTEASF.

This clonotype was detected once. Given a much more abundant clone one base away, this may be a read error. The chain has TRBV6-5 and TRBJ1-1; D may be TRBD1 (5 bases). V was trimmed by 8 bases and J by 0 bases, leaving 22 bases between them. The CDR3 runs to 17 residues. CDR1 MNHEY and CDR2 SVGAGI come from the germline V gene. The CDR3 loop reads CASATGAWGSMNTEAFF. DNA for the CDR3: TGTGCCAGCGCCACAGGAGCTTGGGGGAGTATGAACACTGAAGCTTTCTTT.

This clonotype was detected ten times or more. The rearrangement joins TRBV7-9 to TRBJ1-1, with a tentative D call TRBD1 (6 bases). Trimming took 4 bases from V and 11 from J, leaving 11 bases between them. There are 11 residues in the CDR3. The germline gives CDR1 SEHNR, CDR2 FQNEAQ (reference sequence). This CDR3 is CASSWAGVAFF. The CDR3 bases are TGTGCCAGCAGCTGGGCAGGGGTTGCTTTCTTT.

This clonotype appeared many times. The chain has TRBV27 and TRBJ2-5; TRBD2 matches at 11 bases. Looked up from germline, CDR1 is MNHEY and CDR2 is SMNVEV (reference sequence). CDR3 length equals 17 residues. V shed 4 bases, J shed 5 bases, and the junction held 12 bases outside the gene matches. CDR3 protein: CASSSLPTSGSRETQYF. In DNA, the CDR3 is TGTGCCAGCAGTTCCCTCCCTACTAGCGGGAGCAGGGAGACCCAGTACTTC.

Remarks on this clonotype: This could be a read error, since a much larger clone is one nucleotide away. As DNA, the CDR3 is TGTGCCTGGAGTCCGCCTGACACAGGCATTCGCAATGAGCAGTTCTTC. It specifies CAWSPPDTGIRNEQFF. V gene TRBV30 combines with J gene TRBJ2-1; D possibly corresponds to TRBD1 (5 bases). V was clipped by 2 bases and J by 6 bases, with 20 bases between them. The CDR3 runs to 16 residues. Germline CDR1 reads GTSNPN; CDR2 reads SVGIG (reference sequence). The full variable domain, with the rest looked up from reference TRBV30 and TRBJ2-1, is SQTIHQWPATLVQPVGSPLSLECTVEGTSNPNLYWYRQAAGRGLQLLFYSVGIGQISSEVPQNLSASRPQDRQFILSSKKLLLSDSGFYLCAWSPPDTGIRNEQFFGPGTRLTVL.

This clonotype was observed a handful of times. The rearrangement uses TRBV3-1 and TRBJ2-7; 7 bases are shared with TRBD2. There are 14 residues in the CDR3. J gave up 2 bases and V 3 bases, and 4 bases lay outside the gene matches. CDR1 is LGHDT and CDR2 is YNNKEL in the germline V gene (reference sequence). The CDR3: CASSQRGGAYEQYF. The CDR3 DNA follows: TGTGCCAGCAGCCAGCGCGGGGGAGCCTACGAGCAGTACTTC.